Following are 25 T cell receptor beta chains from one sample sequenced in a study of blood T cell repertoires in COVID-19 (TCRdb year 2020). Library generation was performed with the immunoSEQ multiplex PCR assay. TCRdb took this table from immuneACCESS and kept in-frame rearrangements with V and J called. Such tables lack part of the clones; where checked against another copy, unresolved V genes explain under half of the gap, and the rest is unexplained. Counted in this sample were more than 200,000 clones; 70% to 85% of them appeared once. Of the sample, approximately 4% falls within the top ten clones. The sequenced material came from peripheral blood. The receptors shown here come from a woman between 40 and 55 years old with active or convalescent COVID-19.

The chain couples TRBV2 to TRBJ1-4, with 9 bases that match TRBD1. J lost 0 bases, V lost 6 bases, and 11 bases had no gene match. The germline gives CDR1 SNHLY, CDR2 FYNNEI. This CDR3 is 18 amino acids long. Here the CDR3 DNA reads TGTGCCAGCAGGTTTGGGCCCGGGACAGGGACAACTAATGAAAAACTGTTTTTT. Translation: CASRFGPGTGTTNEKLFF.

V and J are TRBV5-1 and TRBJ2-7; tentative D call: TRBD2 (5 bases). V was trimmed by 5 bases and J by 4 bases, leaving 13 bases between them. CDR1 and CDR2 from the germline V gene are SGHRS and YFSETQ. This CDR3 is built from 13 residues. Written as DNA, the CDR3 is TGCGCCAGCAGGACTAAAGAGCGTTACGAGCAGTACGTC. It encodes CASRTKERYEQYV.

The chain joins TRBV4-2 to TRBJ2-1, with 10 bases matching TRBD2. V lost 3 bases to trimming and J lost 2 bases; unmatched junction nucleotides: 4. This CDR3 is 16 amino acids long. Germline CDR1 LGHNA, CDR2 YNFKEQ. The CDR3 DNA reads as TGTGCCAGCAGCCAGAAAAGCGGGGGGGCCTACAATGAGCAGTTCTTC. This translates into CASSQKSGGAYNEQFF.

The chain recombines TRBV6-6 with TRBJ1-2; TRBD1 aligns across 11 bases. The CDR3 sequence is 14 residues long. CDR1 is MNHNY and CDR2 is SVGAGI in the germline V gene (reference sequence). Germline trimming cut 5 bases from V and 7 bases from J; bases unmatched to any gene: 6. CDR3 loop: CASSGTGGDFGYTF. The CDR3 DNA follows: TGTGCCAGCAGTGGGACAGGGGGAGATTTTGGCTACACCTTC.

The J gene is TRBJ2-2, the V gene TRBV28; 14 nucleotides align to TRBD2. This CDR3 comprises 19 residues. V was pared by 5 bases and J by 4 bases, with 12 bases of the junction left unmatched. Germline V gives CDR1 MDHEN, CDR2 SYDVKM. The CDR3 coding sequence is TGTGCCAGCAGTGGCATCCCGGGACTAGCGGGGGAGTCCACCGGGGAGCTGTTTTTT. Amino acid sequence: CASSGIPGLAGESTGELFF.

This clone came up once. V and J are TRBV18 and TRBJ1-1; TRBD1 agrees at 7 bases. The CDR3 totals 13 residues. Per germline, CDR1 KGHSH and CDR2 LQKENI. Trimming cost V 6 bases and J 1 base; bases outside gene matches: 2. The CDR3 sequence: CASSGQKNTEAFF. The CDR3 DNA is TGTGCCAGCTCGGGACAGAAGAACACTGAAGCTTTCTTT.

The chain joins TRBV3-1 (or the pseudogene TRBV3-2) to TRBJ1-6; maybe TRBD1 (5 bases). The CDR3 consists of 14 residues. In germline, CDR1 is LGHDT, CDR2 YNNKEL (reference sequence). V was pared by 4 bases and J by 7 bases, with 11 bases between. The CDR3 coding sequence is TGTGCCAGCAGCCGTCGACAGTTAAATTCACCCCTCCACTTT. Residues: CASSRRQLNSPLHF.

This chain connects TRBV28 to TRBJ2-3; D uncertain. From germline, CDR1 is MDHEN and CDR2 SYDVKM. V was pared by 6 bases and J by 1 base, with 8 bases between. The CDR3 runs to 13 residues. The CDR3 loop is CASSSSGTDTQYF. DNA of the CDR3: TGTGCCAGCAGCTCATCAGGCACAGATACGCAGTATTTT.

The rearrangement links TRBV6-5 to TRBJ1-2; D is undetermined. Trimming pared 5 bases from V and 0 bases from J, leaving 7 bases between. Germline V gene sequence: CDR1 MNHEY, CDR2 SVGAGI. CDR3 length equals 13 residues. In DNA, the CDR3 is TGTGCCAGCAGTCCGGGAGCTAACTATGGCTACACCTTC. Protein: CASSPGANYGYTF.

This chain uses TRBV7-9 with TRBJ1-5; no definite D call. V was clipped by 4 bases and J by 3 bases, with 10 bases between them. The CDR3 consists of 14 residues. In germline, CDR1 is SEHNR, CDR2 FQNEAQ (reference sequence). The CDR3 spells CASSSGSSNQPQHF. The CDR3 DNA reads TGTGCCAGCAGCTCCGGGTCTTCCAATCAGCCCCAGCATTTT.

CDR3: CAWNDRDGTDTQYF. DNA of the CDR3: TGTGCCTGGAATGACAGGGACGGCACAGATACGCAGTATTTT. The gene calls are TRBV30 and TRBJ2-3, with 7 nucleotides matching TRBD1. The CDR3 totals 14 residues. The J segment lost 1 base and the V segment lost 4 bases, leaving 5 bases of the junction unmatched. CDR1 and CDR2 (germline): GTSNPN, SVGIG (reference sequence). The complete variable domain, with remaining parts taken from reference TRBV30 and TRBJ2-3, reads SQTIHQWPATLVQPVGSPLSLECTVEGTSNPNLYWYRQAAGRGLQLLFYSVGIGQISSEVPQNLSASRPQDRQFILSSKKLLLSDSGFYLCAWNDRDGTDTQYFGPGTRLTVL.

The chain carries TRBV14 and TRBJ1-2, with D uncertain. The CDR3 loop spans 14 amino acids. CDR1 is SGHDN and CDR2 is FVKESK in the germline V gene. Between the trimmed V and J ends, which lost 4 bases and 3 bases, there was a span of 12 bases. CDR3 sequence reads: CASSRGALDYGYTF. In nucleotides, the CDR3 is TGTGCCAGCAGCCGAGGCGCGCTCGACTATGGCTACACCTTC.

This clone has more than one count but fewer than ten. CDR3 DNA: TGCGCCAGCAGCCGTGCAGGGGGGCCTAACTATGGCTACACCTTC. This codes for CASSRAGGPNYGYTF. V is TRBV5-1 and J is TRBJ1-2; TRBD1 matches at 7 bases. Germline V gives CDR1 SGHRS, CDR2 YFSETQ. With 4 bases clipped from V and 0 bases from J, the junction kept 6 bases outside the gene matches. CDR3 length: 15 residues.

This clone appeared once. This chain links TRBV6-1 with TRBJ1-6, with D unresolved. The V gene lost 0 bases and the J gene lost 11 bases, with 5 bases spanning the gap. Per the germline V gene, CDR1 is MNHNS and CDR2 is SASEGT. This CDR3 spans 12 amino acids. CDR3 residues: CASSEATTPLHF. The CDR3 region has the DNA TGTGCCAGCAGTGAAGCGACTACACCCCTCCACTTT.

The rearrangement uses TRBV29-1 and TRBJ1-1; 7 positions match TRBD1. CDR3 length: 14 amino acids. Trimming at V came to 5 bases and at J to 0 bases, leaving 6 bases not matched to a gene. Germline CDR1 is SQVTM and CDR2 is ANQGSEA. CDR3 DNA sequence: TGCAGCGTTACTAACACAGGGGTGAACACTGAAGCTTTCTTT. It codes for CSVTNTGVNTEAFF.

About this clone: A read error may be the cause here, since a much bigger clone is one base away. Other DNA sequences from this sample encode an identical CDR3 as well. The chain has TRBV28 and TRBJ1-2; TRBD1 is a possible D gene (5 bases). The V end was cut by 6 bases, the J end by 4 bases, with 9 bases between. The germline gives CDR1 MDHEN, CDR2 SYDVKM. The CDR3 has 12 residues. The CDR3 is CASSLDSYGYTF. The CDR3 nucleotides are TGTGCCAGCAGCCTCGACAGCTATGGCTACACCTTC.

This clone was picked up a small number of times. The J gene is TRBJ2-1, the V gene TRBV30; tentatively, D is TRBD1 (5 bases). The CDR3 is 14 amino acids. From germline, CDR1 is GTSNPN and CDR2 SVGIG (reference sequence). Trimming left V 0 bases short and J 7 bases short, with 13 bases between. CDR3 loop: CAWSVGSGINEQFF. Written as DNA, the CDR3 is TGTGCCTGGAGTGTAGGGTCAGGGATAAATGAGCAGTTCTTC.

The V call is TRBV12-5, the J call TRBJ1-1, with a weak D call TRBD1 (6 bases). Deletions cut 9 bases from V and 1 base from J, with 15 bases between. Germline CDR1 and CDR2: LGHNT and FRNRAP. The CDR3 loop spans 14 amino acids. CDR3 bases: TGTGCTAGCCTTCAGGACAGTGGGAACACTGAAGCTTTCTTT. It translates to CASLQDSGNTEAFF.

This clone occurred a few times. The chain uses TRBV5-1 and TRBJ2-3; 8 bases line up with TRBD2. J lost 5 bases, V lost 4 bases, and 6 bases had no gene match. CDR1 is SGHRS and CDR2 is YFSETQ in the germline V gene. The CDR3 consists of 14 residues. Written as DNA, the CDR3 is TGCGCCAGCAGCCCGGGGGGGGCAAGAGATACGCAGTATTTT. Protein: CASSPGGARDTQYF.

The J gene is TRBJ1-1, the V gene TRBV29-1; D remains ambiguous. CDR3 size: 14 residues. The V gene's germline CDR1 is SQVTM and CDR2 ANQGSEA. The V end was cut by 7 bases, the J end by 4 bases, with 19 bases between. For the CDR3, the DNA is TGCAGCGGCCAAATGAGGGCGGGAAGCACTGAAGCTTTCTTT. Amino acid sequence: CSGQMRAGSTEAFF.

The V gene is TRBV2, the J gene TRBJ2-1; 8 nucleotides match TRBD2. CDR1 is SNHLY and CDR2 is FYNNEI in the germline V gene. V shed 8 bases, J shed 7 bases, and the junction held 10 bases outside the gene matches. This CDR3 is built from 14 residues. CDR3 sequence: CASYSGRGGNEQFF. The CDR3 nucleotides are TGTGCCAGCTACTCCGGGAGGGGGGGAAATGAGCAGTTCTTC. Together with reference TRBV2 and TRBJ2-1, the CDR3 gives the full variable domain: EPEVTQTPSHQVTQMGQEVILRCVPISNHLYFYWYRQILGQKVEFLVSFYNNEISEKSEIFDDQFSVERPDGSNFTLKIRSTKLEDSAMYFCASYSGRGGNEQFFGPGTRLTVL.

This clone was recorded a few times. The chain links TRBV10-3 to TRBJ1-2; possible D gene TRBD1, 5 bases. The CDR3 covers 11 residues. V was cut by 0 bases and J by 12 bases, with 8 bases left in between. Germline V lookup: CDR1 ENHRY, CDR2 SYGVKD. The CDR3 reads CAISESRGNTF. The CDR3, as DNA: TGTGCCATCAGTGAGTCTCGGGGGAACACCTTC.

The chain is built from TRBV6-1 and TRBJ1-2; unclear D gene. The CDR3 length is 14 residues. Trimming pared 0 bases from V and 4 bases from J, leaving 9 bases between. The germline V gene encodes CDR1 MNHNS and CDR2 SASEGT. The CDR3 DNA sequence: TGTGCCAGCAGTGAAGCAGGCGAGGGCTATGGCTACACCTTC. This translates into CASSEAGEGYGYTF.

The V and J genes are TRBV9 and TRBJ1-4; D ambiguous. The germline V gene has CDR1 SGDLS and CDR2 YYNGEE. The CDR3 spans 13 residues. V was cut by 3 bases and J by 3 bases, with 6 bases left in between. The CDR3: CASSGSANEKLFF. CDR3 sequence (DNA): TGTGCCAGCAGCGGCTCAGCTAATGAAAAACTGTTTTTT.

V usage is TRBV3-1 (or the pseudogene TRBV3-2) and J usage is TRBJ2-7; no clear D gene. V lost 1 base and J lost 6, with 4 bases in between. Per germline, CDR1 LGHDT and CDR2 YNNKEL (reference sequence). This CDR3 is built from 11 residues. In DNA form, the CDR3 reads TGTGCCAGCAGCCAAGGAGGCGAGCAGTACTTC. Translating gives CASSQGGEQYF.